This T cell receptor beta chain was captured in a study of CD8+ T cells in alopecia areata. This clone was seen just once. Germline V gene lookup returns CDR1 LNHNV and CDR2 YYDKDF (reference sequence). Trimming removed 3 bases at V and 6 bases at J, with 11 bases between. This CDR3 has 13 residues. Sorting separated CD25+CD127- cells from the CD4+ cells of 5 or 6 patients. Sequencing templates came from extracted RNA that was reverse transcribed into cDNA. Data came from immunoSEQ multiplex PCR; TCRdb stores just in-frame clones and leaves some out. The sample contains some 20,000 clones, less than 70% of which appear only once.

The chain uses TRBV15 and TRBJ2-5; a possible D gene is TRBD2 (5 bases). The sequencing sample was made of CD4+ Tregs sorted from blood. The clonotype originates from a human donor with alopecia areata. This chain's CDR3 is CATSRRGSQTQYF. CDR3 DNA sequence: TGTGCCACCAGCAGGAGAGGGTCCCAGACCCAGTACTTC.